The clone carrying this T cell receptor (beta chain) was counted many times. Its antigen is undetermined. Amplified regions were TCR beta CDR3 sequences from RNA transcripts. HTBI primers were used for first-round RT-PCR of the TCR CDR3. Each CDR3 protein gets one entry after TCRdb re-called the multiplex PCR reads with MiXCR. The sample consists of 750,000 to 900,000 distinct CDR3 sequences, approximately 40% of them appearing once. The CDR3 runs 11 residues. V was clipped by 8 bases and J by 7 bases, with 12 bases between them. Germline values: CDR1 SGHTA, CDR2 FQGNSA. These data belong to a study of T cells in Graves' hyperthyroidism and ophthalmopathy. Study-wide points: Blood also held most thyroid clonotypes expanded beyond 0.001.

The chain combines TRBV7-2 with TRBJ2-7, with D possibly being TRBD2 (5 bases). Sample: blood. This TCR came from a man younger than 35 with Graves' hyperthyroidism. The CDR3 DNA reads TGTGCCAGCTCTCCCCCGGGGGAGCAGTACTTC. Amino acid sequence: CASSPPGEQYF.